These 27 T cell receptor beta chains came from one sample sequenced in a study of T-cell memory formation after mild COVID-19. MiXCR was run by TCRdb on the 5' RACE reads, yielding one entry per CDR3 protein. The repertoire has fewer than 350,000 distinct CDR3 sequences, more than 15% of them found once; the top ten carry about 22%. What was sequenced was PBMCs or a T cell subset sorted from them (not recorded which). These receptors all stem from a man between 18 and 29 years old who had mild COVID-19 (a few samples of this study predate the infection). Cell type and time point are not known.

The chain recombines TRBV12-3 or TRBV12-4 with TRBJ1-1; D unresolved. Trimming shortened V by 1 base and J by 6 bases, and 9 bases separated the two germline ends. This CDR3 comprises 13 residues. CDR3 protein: CASSLGGIAEAFF. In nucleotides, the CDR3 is TGTGCCAGCAGTTTAGGGGGTATAGCTGAAGCTTTCTTT.

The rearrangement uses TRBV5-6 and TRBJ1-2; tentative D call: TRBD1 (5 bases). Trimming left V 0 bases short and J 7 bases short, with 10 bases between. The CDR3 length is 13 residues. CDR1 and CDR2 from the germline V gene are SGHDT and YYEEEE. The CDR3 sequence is CASSLAPGTGYTF. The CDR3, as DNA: TGTGCCAGCAGCTTGGCCCCAGGGACTGGCTACACCTTC.

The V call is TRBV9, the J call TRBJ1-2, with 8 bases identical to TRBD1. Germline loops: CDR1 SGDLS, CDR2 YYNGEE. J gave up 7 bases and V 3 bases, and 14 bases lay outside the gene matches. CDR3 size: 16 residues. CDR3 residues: CASSATGAPSVSGYTF. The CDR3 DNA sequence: TGTGCCAGCAGCGCGACAGGGGCCCCCTCTGTATCTGGCTACACCTTC.

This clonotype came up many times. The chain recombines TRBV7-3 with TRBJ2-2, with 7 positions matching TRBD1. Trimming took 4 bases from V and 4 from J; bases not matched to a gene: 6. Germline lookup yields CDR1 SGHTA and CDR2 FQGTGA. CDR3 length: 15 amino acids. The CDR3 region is CASSSGQSFTGELFF. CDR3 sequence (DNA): TGTGCCAGCAGCTCGGGACAGAGCTTCACCGGGGAGCTGTTTTTT.

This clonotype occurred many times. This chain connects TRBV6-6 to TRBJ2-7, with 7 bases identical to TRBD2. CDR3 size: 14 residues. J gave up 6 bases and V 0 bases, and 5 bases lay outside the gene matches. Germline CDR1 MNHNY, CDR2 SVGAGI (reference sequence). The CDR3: CASSYSGGSGEQYV. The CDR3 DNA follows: TGTGCCAGCAGTTACTCCGGGGGGAGCGGCGAGCAGTACGTC.

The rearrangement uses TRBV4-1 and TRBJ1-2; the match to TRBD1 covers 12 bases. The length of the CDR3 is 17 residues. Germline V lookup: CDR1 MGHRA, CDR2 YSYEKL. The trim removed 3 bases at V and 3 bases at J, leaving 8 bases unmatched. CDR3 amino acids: CASSQVGQGARHYGYTF. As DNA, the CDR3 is TGCGCCAGCAGCCAGGTGGGACAGGGGGCCCGGCACTATGGCTACACCTTC.

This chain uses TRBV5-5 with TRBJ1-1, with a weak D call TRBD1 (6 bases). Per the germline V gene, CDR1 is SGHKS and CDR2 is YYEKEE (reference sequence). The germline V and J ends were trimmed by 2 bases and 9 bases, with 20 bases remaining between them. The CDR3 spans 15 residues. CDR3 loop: CASSFAIQTDSQAFF. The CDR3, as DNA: TGTGCCAGCAGCTTTGCGATCCAAACGGACAGCCAAGCTTTCTTT.

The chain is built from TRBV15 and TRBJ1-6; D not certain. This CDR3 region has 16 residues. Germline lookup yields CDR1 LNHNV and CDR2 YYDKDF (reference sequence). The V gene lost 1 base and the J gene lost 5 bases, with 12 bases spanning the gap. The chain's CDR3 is CATSRAPRRDNSPLHF. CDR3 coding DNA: TGTGCCACCAGCAGAGCTCCGAGACGGGATAATTCACCCCTCCACTTT.

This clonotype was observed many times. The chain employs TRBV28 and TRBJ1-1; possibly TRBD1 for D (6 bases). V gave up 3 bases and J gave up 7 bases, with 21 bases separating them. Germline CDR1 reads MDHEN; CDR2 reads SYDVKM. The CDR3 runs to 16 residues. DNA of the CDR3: TGTGCCAGCAGTTTCAGGCCCGGGGGACATCCAGTTGAAGCTTTCTTT. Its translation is CASSFRPGGHPVEAFF.

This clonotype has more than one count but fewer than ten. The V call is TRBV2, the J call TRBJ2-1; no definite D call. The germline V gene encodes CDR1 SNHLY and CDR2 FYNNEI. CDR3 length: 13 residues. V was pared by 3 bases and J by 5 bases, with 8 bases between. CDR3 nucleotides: TGTGCCAGCAGTGACGGTCAAGACAATGAGCAGTTCTTC. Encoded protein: CASSDGQDNEQFF. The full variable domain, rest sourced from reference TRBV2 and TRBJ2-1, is EPEVTQTPSHQVTQMGQEVILRCVPISNHLYFYWYRQILGQKVEFLVSFYNNEISEKSEIFDDQFSVERPDGSNFTLKIRSTKLEDSAMYFCASSDGQDNEQFFGPGTRLTVL.

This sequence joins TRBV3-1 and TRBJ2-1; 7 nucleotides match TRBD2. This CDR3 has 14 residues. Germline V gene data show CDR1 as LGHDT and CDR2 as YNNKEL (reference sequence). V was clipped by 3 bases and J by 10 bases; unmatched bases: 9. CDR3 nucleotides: TGTGCCAGCAGCCACAACCAACTAGCGAGGGAGCAGTTCTTC. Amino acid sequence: CASSHNQLAREQFF.

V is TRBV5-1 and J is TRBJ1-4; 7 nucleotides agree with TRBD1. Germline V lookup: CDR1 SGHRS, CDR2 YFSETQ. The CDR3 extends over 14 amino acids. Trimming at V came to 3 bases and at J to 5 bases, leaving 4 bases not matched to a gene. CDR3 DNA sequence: TGCGCCAGCAGCTCGACGACAGGGAATGAAAAACTGTTTTTT. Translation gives CASSSTTGNEKLFF.

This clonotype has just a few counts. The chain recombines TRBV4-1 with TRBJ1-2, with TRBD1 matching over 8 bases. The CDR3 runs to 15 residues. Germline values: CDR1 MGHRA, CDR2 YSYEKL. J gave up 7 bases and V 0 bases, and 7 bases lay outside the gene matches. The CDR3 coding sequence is TGCGCCAGCAGCCAAGACTGGACAGGGCGCAGTGGCTACACCTTC. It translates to CASSQDWTGRSGYTF.

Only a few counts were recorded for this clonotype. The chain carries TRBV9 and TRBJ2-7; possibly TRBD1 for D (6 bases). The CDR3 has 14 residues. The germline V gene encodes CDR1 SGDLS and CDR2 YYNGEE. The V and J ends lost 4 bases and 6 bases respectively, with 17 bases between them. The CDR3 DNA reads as TGTGCCAGCAGCACAGACCCCACAGGGATCGAGCAGTACTTC. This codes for CASSTDPTGIEQYF.

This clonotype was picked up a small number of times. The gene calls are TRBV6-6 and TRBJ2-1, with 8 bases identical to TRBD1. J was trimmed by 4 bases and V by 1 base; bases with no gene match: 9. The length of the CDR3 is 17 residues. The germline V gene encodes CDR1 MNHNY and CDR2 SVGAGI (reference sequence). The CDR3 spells CASSYLVGQGAYNEQFF. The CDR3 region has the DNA TGTGCCAGCAGTTACTTGGTGGGGCAGGGGGCTTACAATGAGCAGTTCTTC.

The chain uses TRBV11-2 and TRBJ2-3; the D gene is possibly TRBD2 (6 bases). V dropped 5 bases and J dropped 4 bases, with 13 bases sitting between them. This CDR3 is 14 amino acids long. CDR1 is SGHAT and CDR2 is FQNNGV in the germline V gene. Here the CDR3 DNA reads TGTGCCAGCAGCGAAAGGAGGGTGGCAGATACGCAGTATTTT. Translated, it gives CASSERRVADTQYF.

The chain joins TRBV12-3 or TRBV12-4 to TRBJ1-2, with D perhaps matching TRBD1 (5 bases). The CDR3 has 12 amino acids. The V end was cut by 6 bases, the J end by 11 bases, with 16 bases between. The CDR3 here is CASSRLAQGYTF. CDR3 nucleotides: TGTGCCAGCAGCAGACTAGCCCAGGGATACACCTTC.

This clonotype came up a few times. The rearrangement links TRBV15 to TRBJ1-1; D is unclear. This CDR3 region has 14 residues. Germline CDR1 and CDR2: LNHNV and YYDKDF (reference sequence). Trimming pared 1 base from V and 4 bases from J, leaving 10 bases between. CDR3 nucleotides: TGTGCCACCAGCAGAGGCTTGGAGTCCACTGAAGCTTTCTTT. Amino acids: CATSRGLESTEAFF.

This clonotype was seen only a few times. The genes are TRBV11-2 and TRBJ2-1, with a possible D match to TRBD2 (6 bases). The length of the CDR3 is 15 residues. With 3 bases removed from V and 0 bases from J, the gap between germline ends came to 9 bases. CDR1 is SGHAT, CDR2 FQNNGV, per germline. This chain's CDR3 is CASSLAGISYNEQFF. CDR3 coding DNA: TGTGCCAGCAGCTTGGCGGGGATCTCCTACAATGAGCAGTTCTTC.

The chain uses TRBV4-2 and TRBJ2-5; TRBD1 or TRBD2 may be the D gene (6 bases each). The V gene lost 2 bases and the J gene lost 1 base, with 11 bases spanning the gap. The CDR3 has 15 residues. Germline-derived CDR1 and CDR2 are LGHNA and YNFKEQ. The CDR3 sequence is CASSQKPGAQETQYF. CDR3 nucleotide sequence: TGTGCCAGCAGCCAAAAACCGGGGGCCCAAGAGACCCAGTACTTC.

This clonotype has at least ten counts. CDR3 in amino acids: CASSFSTGYTYF. In DNA form, the CDR3 reads TGTGCCAGCAGTTTTAGTACGGGTTACACGTACTTC. The chain is built from TRBV12-3 or TRBV12-4 and TRBJ2-7; D gene uncertain. V was pared by 3 bases and J by 12 bases, with 15 bases between. The CDR3 spans 12 residues.

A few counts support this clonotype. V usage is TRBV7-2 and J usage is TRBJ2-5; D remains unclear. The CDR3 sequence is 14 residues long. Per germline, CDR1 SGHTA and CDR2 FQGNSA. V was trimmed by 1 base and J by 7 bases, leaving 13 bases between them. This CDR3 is CASSLDRRIGTQYF. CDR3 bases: TGTGCCAGCAGCTTAGATCGAAGGATTGGGACCCAGTACTTC.

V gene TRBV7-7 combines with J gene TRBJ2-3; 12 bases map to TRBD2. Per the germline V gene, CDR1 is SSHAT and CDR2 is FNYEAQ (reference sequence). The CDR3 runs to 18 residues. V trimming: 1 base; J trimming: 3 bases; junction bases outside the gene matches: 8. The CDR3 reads CASSLGASGGAGTDTQYF. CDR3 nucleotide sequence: TGTGCCAGCAGCTTAGGAGCTAGCGGGGGGGCCGGGACAGATACGCAGTATTTT.

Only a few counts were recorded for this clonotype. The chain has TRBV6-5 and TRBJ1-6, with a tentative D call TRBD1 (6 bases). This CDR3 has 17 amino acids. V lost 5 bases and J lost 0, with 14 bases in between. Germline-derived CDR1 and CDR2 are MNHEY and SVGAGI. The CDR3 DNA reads TGTGCCAGCAGTCCCCGGACAGTTCGCTCCTATAATTCACCCCTCCACTTT. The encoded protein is CASSPRTVRSYNSPLHF.

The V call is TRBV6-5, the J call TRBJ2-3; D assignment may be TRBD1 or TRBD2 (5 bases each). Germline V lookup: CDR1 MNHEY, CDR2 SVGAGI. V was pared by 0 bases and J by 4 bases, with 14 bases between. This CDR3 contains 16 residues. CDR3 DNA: TGTGCCAGCAGTTACTCGGGGGTAGATCAGGCAGATACGCAGTATTTT. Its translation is CASSYSGVDQADTQYF.

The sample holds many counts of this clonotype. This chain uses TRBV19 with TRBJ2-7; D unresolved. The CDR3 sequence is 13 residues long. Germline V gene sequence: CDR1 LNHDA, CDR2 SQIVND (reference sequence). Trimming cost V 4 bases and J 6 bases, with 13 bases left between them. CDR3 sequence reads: CASSRDFLGEQYF. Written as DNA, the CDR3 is TGTGCCAGTAGTAGAGACTTTCTGGGCGAGCAGTACTTC.

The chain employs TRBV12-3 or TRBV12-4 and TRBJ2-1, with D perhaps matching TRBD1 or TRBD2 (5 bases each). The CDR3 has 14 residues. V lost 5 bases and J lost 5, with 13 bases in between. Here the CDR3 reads CASSPRDGNNEQFF. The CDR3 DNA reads TGTGCCAGCAGTCCCCGGGACGGAAACAATGAGCAGTTCTTC.